This T cell receptor beta chain was identified during a study of PD-1 blockade in classical Hodgkin lymphoma. Looking at the study overall: Intravenous nivolumab at 3 mg/kg was given to patients every 2 weeks.

As concerns this clone: Its target is not known.

Trimming removed 4 bases from V and 8 bases from J; junction bases left unmatched: 5. The CDR3 covers 13 residues. Per the germline V gene, CDR1 is MNHEY and CDR2 is SMNVEV (reference sequence). The assay was immunoSEQ multiplex PCR, and TCRdb's table has in-frame clones only and misses some. This table holds roughly 40,000 clones, about 70% found once. Study results and caveats: Partial responders and progressors had significantly lower baseline TCR diversity. A reduction in baseline TCR diversity was reportedly seen in newly diagnosed patients relative to healthy donors.

Time point defined: cycle 4 day 1 (C4D1), after 6 weeks of nivolumab. The patients all showed relapse after autologous stem cell transplantation, while their brentuximab vedotin exposure varied. Classification of best responses gave complete response, partial response or progressive disease. This chain links TRBV27 with TRBJ1-2; TRBD1 aligns across 9 bases. This material consisted of peripheral blood mononuclear cells (PBMCs), taken before the fourth cycle of nivolumab. This TCR derives from a human donor with classical Hodgkin lymphoma. CDR3 in amino acids: CASSYGQGIGYTF. The CDR3 DNA sequence: TGTGCCAGCAGTTACGGACAGGGGATCGGCTACACCTTC.